Listed here are 16 T cell receptor beta chains from one sample, sequenced in a study of blood T cell repertoires in COVID-19. Produced via immunoSEQ multiplex PCR; TCRdb's table is partial and in-frame only. The data contain around 400,000 clones, 80% to 90% of them singletons. What was sequenced was peripheral blood. All receptors derive from a woman between 55 and 75 years old with COVID-19, enrolled during active disease.

The chain is built from TRBV5-6 and TRBJ1-3; 7 nucleotides align to TRBD1. J lost 0 bases, V lost 0 bases, and 3 bases had no gene match. CDR1 and CDR2 (germline): SGHDT, YYEEEE. There are 16 residues in the CDR3. The CDR3 spells CASSLVGQSSGNTIYF. The CDR3 DNA is TGTGCCAGCAGCTTGGTGGGACAGAGCTCTGGAAACACCATATATTTT.

This chain links TRBV7-2 with TRBJ1-6; 7 positions match TRBD1. The CDR3 length is 17 residues. V trimming: 5 bases; J trimming: 7 bases; junction bases outside the gene matches: 14. Germline V gene lookup returns CDR1 SGHTA and CDR2 FQGNSA. CDR3 residues: CASSIEPTGNLNSPLHF. The DNA for the CDR3 is TGTGCCAGCAGCATAGAACCGACAGGGAACCTGAATTCACCCCTCCACTTT.

The V call is TRBV5-1, the J call TRBJ1-2; no definite D call. CDR3 length: 14 residues. Germline lookup yields CDR1 SGHRS and CDR2 YFSETQ. The V end lost 1 base, the J end lost 4 bases, and 11 bases lay between the germline ends. CDR3: CASSLQAAGYGYTF. CDR3 DNA: TGCGCCAGCAGCTTGCAAGCGGCAGGCTATGGCTACACCTTC.

J is TRBJ2-3 and V is TRBV11-3; a possible D gene is TRBD2 (5 bases). V lost 3 bases to trimming and J lost 5 bases, with 12 bases between them. CDR1 and CDR2 from the germline V gene are SGHNT and YENEEA. This CDR3 has 14 residues. Here the CDR3 reads CASSLLAGGDTQYF. The CDR3 DNA reads TGTGCCAGCAGCTTGTTGGCCGGAGGAGATACGCAGTATTTT.

The gene calls are TRBV6-5 and TRBJ2-7; D may be TRBD2 (6 bases). Trimming removed 6 bases at V and 3 bases at J, with 15 bases between. The CDR3 sequence is 14 residues long. The germline gives CDR1 MNHEY, CDR2 SVGAGI. CDR3 loop: CASRPRRGIYEQYF. CDR3 in DNA: TGTGCCAGCAGGCCCAGACGGGGGATCTACGAGCAGTACTTC.

The V gene is TRBV9, the J gene TRBJ2-2, with D possibly being TRBD1 (6 bases). The V gene's germline CDR1 is SGDLS and CDR2 YYNGEE. The CDR3 runs to 15 residues. Trimming took off 0 bases at V and 4 bases at J, with 10 bases between the two ends. The CDR3 loop is CASSVVQGSTGELFF. For the CDR3, the DNA is TGTGCCAGCAGCGTAGTTCAGGGGTCCACCGGGGAGCTGTTTTTT.

This chain uses TRBV6-5 with TRBJ2-3; 10 bases fit TRBD2. The CDR3 consists of 14 residues. Germline CDR1 reads MNHEY; CDR2 reads SVGAGI. V shed 6 bases, J shed 7 bases, and the junction held 7 bases outside the gene matches. CDR3 amino acids: CASRRLAGTYTQYF. The CDR3 DNA reads as TGTGCCAGCAGGCGACTAGCGGGTACTTATACGCAGTATTTT.

The chain combines TRBV15 with TRBJ1-5, with TRBD1 matching 7 bases. Per germline, CDR1 LNHNV and CDR2 YYDKDF (reference sequence). Losses at the gene ends were 6 bases for V and 3 bases for J; bases not matched to a gene: 17. CDR3 length equals 18 residues. The CDR3 is CATSWDRSLGAYNQPQHF. CDR3 in DNA: TGTGCCACCAGTTGGGACAGAAGTTTGGGGGCCTACAATCAGCCCCAGCATTTT.

The V gene is TRBV19, the J gene TRBJ2-7; 12 bases are a match to TRBD1. This CDR3 is 16 amino acids long. Trimming removed 5 bases from V and 2 bases from J; junction bases left unmatched: 7. The germline V gene has CDR1 LNHDA and CDR2 SQIVND (reference sequence). CDR3 amino acids: CASSPGTGGATYEQYF. The CDR3 region has the DNA TGTGCCAGTAGTCCTGGGACAGGGGGCGCTACCTACGAGCAGTACTTC.

This chain links TRBV7-2 with TRBJ1-2, with a possible D match to TRBD1 (5 bases). In germline, CDR1 is SGHTA, CDR2 FQGNSA. The CDR3 contains 15 residues. The V end was cut by 4 bases, the J end by 6 bases, with 18 bases between. The CDR3 region has the DNA TGTGCCAGCAGCTATAGGAAAGACAGTTCGGATGGCTACACCTTC. This gives the protein CASSYRKDSSDGYTF.

This clone appeared a single time. The gene calls are TRBV2 and TRBJ1-2; 9 bases are shared with TRBD1. Germline V gene data show CDR1 as SNHLY and CDR2 as FYNNEI. The CDR3 runs 13 residues. V shed 6 bases, J shed 7 bases, and the junction held 6 bases outside the gene matches. In DNA, the CDR3 is TGTGCCAGCAGGGGGGACAGGGATGGTGGCTACACCTTC. Translated: CASRGDRDGGYTF.

The chain uses TRBV15 and TRBJ2-5; 12 positions agree with TRBD2. With 3 bases clipped from V and 1 base from J, the junction kept 12 bases outside the gene matches. The CDR3 spans 19 residues. Germline CDR1 and CDR2: LNHNV and YYDKDF (reference sequence). The CDR3 protein is CATSRPGVWTSGAQETQYF. CDR3 nucleotide sequence: TGTGCCACCAGCAGGCCTGGGGTTTGGACTAGCGGGGCCCAAGAGACCCAGTACTTC.

This chain's CDR3 is CASSGTDYEQYF. The CDR3 DNA reads as TGTGCCAGCAGCGGGACAGACTACGAGCAGTACTTC. This chain connects TRBV3-1 (or the pseudogene TRBV3-2) to TRBJ2-7; 7 nucleotides match TRBD1. This CDR3 has 12 residues. Germline CDR1 and CDR2: LGHDT and YNNKEL (reference sequence). The junction had 1 base not matched to a gene; V was cut back by 5 bases and J by 3 bases.

As DNA, the CDR3 is TGTGCCAGCAGCTTAGCGGGACAGAGCAACACCGGGGAGCTGTTTTTT. This translates into CASSLAGQSNTGELFF. This chain joins TRBV11-3 and TRBJ2-2, with 7 bases matching TRBD1. J gave up 2 bases and V 1 base, and 4 bases lay outside the gene matches. The germline CDR1 and CDR2 sequences are SGHNT and YENEEA. This CDR3 has 16 residues.

In nucleotides, the CDR3 is TGTGCCAGCAGCCCCGGAGGTAGCGGCTCCTACAATGAGCAGTTCTTC. Encoded protein: CASSPGGSGSYNEQFF. The chain combines TRBV11-3 with TRBJ2-1; TRBD2 might be the D (6 bases). There are 16 residues in the CDR3. Trimming left V 5 bases short and J 0 bases short, with 14 bases between. Germline V gene data show CDR1 as SGHNT and CDR2 as YENEEA.

This chain connects TRBV1 to TRBJ2-5; the D segment call TRBD2 is taken from the table without a DNA check. TRBV1 is a pseudogene locus. The CDR3 has 19 residues. CDR3 loop: CTSSQPGTSGATYQETQYF. The CDR3 region has the DNA TGCACCAGCAGCCAACCCGGGACTAGCGGGGCGACATATCAAGAGACCCAGTACTTC.